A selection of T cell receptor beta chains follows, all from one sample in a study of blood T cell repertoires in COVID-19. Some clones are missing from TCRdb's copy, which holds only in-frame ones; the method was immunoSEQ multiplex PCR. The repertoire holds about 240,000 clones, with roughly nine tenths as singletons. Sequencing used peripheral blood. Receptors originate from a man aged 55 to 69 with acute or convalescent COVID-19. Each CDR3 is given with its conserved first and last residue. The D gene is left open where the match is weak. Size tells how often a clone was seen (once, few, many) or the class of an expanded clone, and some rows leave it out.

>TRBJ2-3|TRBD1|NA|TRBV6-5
CASSFPGTGADTQYF
TGTGCCAGCAGTTTCCCCGGGACAGGGGCAGATACGCAGTATTTT
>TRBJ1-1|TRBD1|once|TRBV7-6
CASSRSIPGGSRTEAFF
TGTGCCAGCAGCCGATCGATCCCAGGGGGCTCTCGGACTGAAGCTTTCTTT
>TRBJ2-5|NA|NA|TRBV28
CASSSGVGSPKYF
TGTGCCAGCAGTTCAGGGGTGGGATCCCCAAAGTACTTC
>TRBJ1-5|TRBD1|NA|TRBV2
CASSRDRAMHQPQHF
TGTGCCAGCAGTCGGGACAGGGCAATGCATCAGCCCCAGCATTTT
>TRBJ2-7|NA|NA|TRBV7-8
CASSPKVGAPDGEQYF
TGTGCCAGCAGCCCCAAAGTAGGGGCCCCGGACGGCGAGCAGTACTTC
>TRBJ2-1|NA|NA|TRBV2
CASKPLAFNEQFF
TGTGCCAGCAAACCTCTAGCCTTCAATGAGCAGTTCTTC
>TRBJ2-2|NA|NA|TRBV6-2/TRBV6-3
CASSRHLYSNTGELFF
TGTGCCAGCAGTCGACATCTATATTCGAACACCGGGGAGCTGTTTTTT
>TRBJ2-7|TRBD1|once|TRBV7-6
CASSFGWRTTGGNGEQYF
TGTGCCAGCAGCTTCGGGTGGCGGACGACAGGGGGTAACGGCGAGCAGTACTTC
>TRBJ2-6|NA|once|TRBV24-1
CATSDRPGTGRGTAGANVLTF
TGTGCCACCAGTGACCGTCCCGGGACCGGGCGGGGTACGGCTGGGGCCAACGTCCTGACTTTC
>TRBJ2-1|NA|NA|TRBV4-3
CASSRDSENEQFF
TGCGCCAGCAGCCGGGACTCCGAAAATGAGCAGTTCTTC
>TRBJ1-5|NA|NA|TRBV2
CASSGAGGGGQPQHF
TGTGCCAGCAGTGGTGCGGGGGGGGGCGGTCAGCCCCAGCATTTT
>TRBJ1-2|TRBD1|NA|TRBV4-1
CASSPTSQITGGVFRYTF
TGCGCCAGCAGCCCAACCTCGCAGATAACAGGGGGAGTTTTCCGCTACACCTTC
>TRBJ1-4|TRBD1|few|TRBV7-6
CASSLGGQGPNEKLFF
TGTGCCAGCAGCTTAGGGGGACAGGGACCTAATGAAAAACTGTTTTTT
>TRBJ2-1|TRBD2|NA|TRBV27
CASSLDFGLAGNEQFF
TGTGCCAGCAGTTTAGATTTCGGACTAGCGGGAAATGAGCAGTTCTTC
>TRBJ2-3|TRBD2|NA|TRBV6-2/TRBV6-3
CASSAVNSGSPYF
TGTGCCAGCAGTGCCGTAAATAGCGGGAGCCCGTATTTT
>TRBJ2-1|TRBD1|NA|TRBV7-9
CASSLLGTGVSVEQFF
TGTGCCAGCAGCTTGTTAGGGACAGGGGTTTCGGTTGAGCAGTTCTTC
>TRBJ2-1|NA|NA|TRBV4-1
CASSHPLGEQFF
TGCGCCAGCAGCCATCCGCTCGGTGAGCAGTTCTTC
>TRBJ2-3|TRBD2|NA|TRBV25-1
CASSEASGFSTDTQYF
TGTGCCAGCAGTGAGGCTAGCGGGTTTAGCACAGATACGCAGTATTTT
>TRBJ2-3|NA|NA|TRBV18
CASSPLKEGTDTQYF
TGTGCCAGCTCACCTCTTAAAGAGGGCACAGATACGCAGTATTTT
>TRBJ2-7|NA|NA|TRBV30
CAWSEVAEEQYF
TGTGCCTGGAGTGAAGTAGCGGAAGAGCAGTACTTC
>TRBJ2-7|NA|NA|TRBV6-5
CATWREESSYEQYF
TGTGCCACCTGGAGGGAGGAAAGCTCCTACGAGCAGTACTTC
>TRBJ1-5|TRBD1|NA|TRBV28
CASSDPGQGFQPQHF
TGTGCCAGCAGTGATCCGGGACAGGGGTTTCAGCCCCAGCATTTT
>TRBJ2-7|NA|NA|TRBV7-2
CASSLSGSGLSSYEQYF
TGTGCCAGCAGCTTATCCGGTAGCGGTCTTAGCTCCTACGAGCAGTACTTC
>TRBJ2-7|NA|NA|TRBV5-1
CASSLGPAYEQYF
TGCGCCAGCAGCCTTGGGCCAGCCTACGAGCAGTACTTC
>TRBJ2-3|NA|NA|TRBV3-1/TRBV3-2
CASSQDRAGSSTDTQYF
TGTGCCAGCAGCCAAGATCGAGCAGGGTCTAGCACAGATACGCAGTATTTT
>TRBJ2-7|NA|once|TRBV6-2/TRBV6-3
CASSWQYEQYF
TGTGCCAGCAGCTGGCAGTACGAGCAGTACTTC
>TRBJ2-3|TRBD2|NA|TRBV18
CASSPPGLAGGADTQYF
TGTGCCAGCTCACCCCCGGGACTAGCGGGAGGTGCAGATACGCAGTATTTT
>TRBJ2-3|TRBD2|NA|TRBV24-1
CATSEQGLVTDTQYF
TGTGCCACCAGTGAGCAAGGACTAGTCACAGATACGCAGTATTTT
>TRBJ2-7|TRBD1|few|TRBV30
CASDRGYEQYF
TGTGCCTCGGACAGGGGCTACGAGCAGTACTTC
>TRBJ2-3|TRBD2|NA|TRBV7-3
CASSLYPMAGASTDTQYF
TGTGCCAGCAGCTTGTATCCTATGGCGGGAGCCTCCACAGATACGCAGTATTTT
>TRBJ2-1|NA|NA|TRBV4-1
CASSQSGWSTYNEQFF
TGCGCCAGCAGCCAGTCAGGGTGGTCCACCTACAATGAGCAGTTCTTC
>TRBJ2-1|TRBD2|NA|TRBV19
CASSDSSGRAGEQFF
TGTGCCAGTAGTGATTCTAGCGGGAGGGCCGGTGAGCAGTTCTTC
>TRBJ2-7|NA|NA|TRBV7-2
CASSSSDTSYEQYF
TGTGCCAGCAGCTCGTCGGACACCTCCTACGAGCAGTACTTC
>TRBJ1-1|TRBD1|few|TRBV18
CASSSGQGALGEAFF
TGTGCCAGCTCAAGCGGACAGGGGGCTCTGGGTGAAGCTTTCTTT
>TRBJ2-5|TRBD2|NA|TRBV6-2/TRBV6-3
CASSFPGLAGQETQYF
TGTGCCAGCAGTTTCCCGGGACTAGCGGGGCAAGAGACCCAGTACTTC
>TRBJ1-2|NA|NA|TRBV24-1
CATSDSVVSTGEKGYTF
TGTGCCACCAGTGATTCAGTGGTATCAACGGGGGAGAAGGGCTACACCTTC
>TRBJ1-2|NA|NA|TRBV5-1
CASSPTPLTVGYTF
TGCGCCAGCAGTCCGACCCCCTTGACAGTTGGCTACACCTTC
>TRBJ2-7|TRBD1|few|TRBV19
CASSRTGTYEQYF
TGTGCCAGTAGTCGGACAGGGACATACGAGCAGTACTTC
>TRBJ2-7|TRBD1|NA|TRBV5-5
CASHRQGDIRVDEQYF
TGTGCCAGCCATAGACAGGGCGATATCCGGGTCGACGAGCAGTACTTC
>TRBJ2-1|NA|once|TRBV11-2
CASSGSAYNEQFF
TGTGCCAGTTCGGGGAGTGCCTACAATGAGCAGTTCTTC
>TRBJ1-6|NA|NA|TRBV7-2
CASTFQGNPSPLHF
TGTGCCAGCACCTTTCAGGGGAACCCTTCACCCCTCCACTTT
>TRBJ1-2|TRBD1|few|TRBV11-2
CASSFQGAFGYTF
TGTGCCAGCAGCTTCCAGGGGGCCTTTGGCTACACCTTC
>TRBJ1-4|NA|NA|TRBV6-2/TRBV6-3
CASRPGRTTNEKLFF
TGTGCCAGCCGCCCCGGCAGGACAACGAATGAAAAACTGTTTTTT
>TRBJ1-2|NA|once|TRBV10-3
CAISEGADANYGYTF
TGTGCCATCAGTGAGGGGGCAGATGCTAACTATGGCTACACCTTC